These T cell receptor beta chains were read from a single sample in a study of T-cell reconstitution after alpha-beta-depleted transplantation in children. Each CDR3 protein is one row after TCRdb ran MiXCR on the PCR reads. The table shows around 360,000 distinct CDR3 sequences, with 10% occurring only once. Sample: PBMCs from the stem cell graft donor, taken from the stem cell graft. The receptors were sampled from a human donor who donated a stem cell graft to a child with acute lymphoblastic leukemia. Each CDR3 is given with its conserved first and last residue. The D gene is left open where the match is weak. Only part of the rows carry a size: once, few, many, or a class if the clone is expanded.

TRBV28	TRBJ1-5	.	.	TGTGCCAGCAGTTCCGGGAAGACCAGGTATCAGCCCCAGCATTTT	CASSSGKTRYQPQHF
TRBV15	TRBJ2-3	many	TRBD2	TGTGCCACCAGCAGAGATAGCGGGAGAGCAGATACGCAGTATTTT	CATSRDSGRADTQYF
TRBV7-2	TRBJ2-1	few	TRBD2	TGTGCCAGCAGCATGGGACTAGGTCCCTACAATGAGCAGTTCTTC	CASSMGLGPYNEQFF
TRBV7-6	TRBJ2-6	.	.	TGTGCCAGCGGCTCTGGGGCCAACGTCCTGACTTTC	CASGSGANVLTF
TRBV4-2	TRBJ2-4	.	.	TGTGCCAGCAGCCAAGATTCTGGAGGGATCGTGACCAAAAACAGTCAGTACTTC	CASSQDSGGIVTKNSQYF
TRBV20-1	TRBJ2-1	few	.	TGCAGTGCCTATATCAGCTCCTACAATGAGCAGTTCTTC	CSAYISSYNEQFF
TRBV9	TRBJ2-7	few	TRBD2	TGTGCCAGCAGCATAGGATCTAGCGGTCCCTACGAGCAGTACTTC	CASSIGSSGPYEQYF
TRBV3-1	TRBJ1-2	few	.	TGTGCCAGCAGCCAAGGTTCAGGGTGGAGGGGCTACACCTTC	CASSQGSGWRGYTF
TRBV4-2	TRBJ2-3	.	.	TGTGCCAGCAGCCAAGAAGTTCCTAGGACGCAGTATTTT	CASSQEVPRTQYF
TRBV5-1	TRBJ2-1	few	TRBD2	TGCGCCAGCAGCCCCTGGCCGGGTAGCGGGAGATTCAATGAGCAGTTCTTC	CASSPWPGSGRFNEQFF
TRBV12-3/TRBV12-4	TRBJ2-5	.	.	TGTGCCAGCAGTTTAGGCACAGGGATGGGGCAAGAGACCCAGTACTTC	CASSLGTGMGQETQYF
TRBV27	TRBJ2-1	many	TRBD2	TGTGCCAGCAGTTTGAACGCGGGAGACTTAAATGAGCAGTTCTTC	CASSLNAGDLNEQFF
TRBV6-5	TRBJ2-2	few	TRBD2	TGTGCCAGCAGTTACTTTGGGACTAGCGGGAGCGCGAACACCGGGGAGCTGTTTTTT	CASSYFGTSGSANTGELFF
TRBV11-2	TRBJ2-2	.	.	TGTGCCAGCAGCTTATATGTGCTTACGAACACCGGGGAGCTGTTTTTT	CASSLYVLTNTGELFF
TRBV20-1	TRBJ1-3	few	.	TGCAGTGCTAGAGATCGAAGCTTACAGGCTGGAAACACCATATATTTT	CSARDRSLQAGNTIYF
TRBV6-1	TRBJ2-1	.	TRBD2	TGTGCCAGCAGTACGCCGACTAGCGGAGTGAGCAATGAGCAGTTCTTC	CASSTPTSGVSNEQFF
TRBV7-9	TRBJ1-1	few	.	TGTGCCAGCAGCTTAGGCCCCGACAACACTGAAGCTTTCTTT	CASSLGPDNTEAFF
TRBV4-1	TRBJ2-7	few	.	TGCGCCAGCAGCCAAGATCCCCCTGACAGGTACGAGCAGTACTTC	CASSQDPPDRYEQYF
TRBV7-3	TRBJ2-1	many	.	TGTGCCAGCAGTCTCGACTGGAACAATGAGCAGTTCTTC	CASSLDWNNEQFF
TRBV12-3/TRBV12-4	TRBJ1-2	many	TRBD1	TGTGCCAGCAGCGGGACAGGAAACTATGGCTACACCTTC	CASSGTGNYGYTF
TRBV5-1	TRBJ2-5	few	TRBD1	TGCGCCAGCAGCTTGGGGGACAGACGGGGGACCCAGTACTTC	CASSLGDRRGTQYF
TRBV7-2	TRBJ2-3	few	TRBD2	TGTGCCAGCCACTCCCGAAGCGGGAGTCCCCCAGATACGCAGTATTTT	CASHSRSGSPPDTQYF
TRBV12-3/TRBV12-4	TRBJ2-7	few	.	TGTGCCAGCACCGGGGGCCAGGCCTACGAGCAGTACTTC	CASTGGQAYEQYF
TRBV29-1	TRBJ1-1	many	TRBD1	TGCAGCGTAGCCACAGGGGGAAGGTACACTGAAGCTTTCTTT	CSVATGGRYTEAFF
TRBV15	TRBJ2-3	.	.	TGTGCCACCAGCGGGAGAGTTAGCACAGATACGCAGTATTTT	CATSGRVSTDTQYF
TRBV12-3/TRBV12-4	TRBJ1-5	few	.	TGTGCCAGCAGTTTAGGTCTGCAGAATCAGCCCCAGCATTTT	CASSLGLQNQPQHF
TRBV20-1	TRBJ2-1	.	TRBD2	TGCAGTGCTAGAGACCCCTCCGGGAGGGGCCGCAATGAGCAGTTCTTC	CSARDPSGRGRNEQFF
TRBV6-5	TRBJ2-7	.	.	TGTGCCAGCAGTTACTCGATCTTTAACAGGGTAGATTCCTACGAGCAGTACTTC	CASSYSIFNRVDSYEQYF
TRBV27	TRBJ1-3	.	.	TGTGCCAGCAGTTCCTTACGCCTTAACACCATATATTTT	CASSSLRLNTIYF
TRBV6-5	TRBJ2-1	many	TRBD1	TGTGCCAGCAGTTACTCGACTCACAGGGGGCTGGTTGAGCAGTTCTTC	CASSYSTHRGLVEQFF
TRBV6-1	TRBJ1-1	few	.	TGTGCCAGCAGTGAAGACAGTAGTACGTTCATGAACACTGAAGCTTTCTTT	CASSEDSSTFMNTEAFF
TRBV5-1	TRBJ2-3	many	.	TGCGCCAGCAATCTTGCGGGGACCGCAGGAGATACGCAGTATTTT	CASNLAGTAGDTQYF
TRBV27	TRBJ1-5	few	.	TGTGCCAGCAGTCCAAGGCAGGGGAATAGCAATCAGCCCCAGCATTTT	CASSPRQGNSNQPQHF
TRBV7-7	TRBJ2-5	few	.	TGTGCTAGCAGCCCCACAAACGGTCAGGTCGGAGAGACCCAGTACTTC	CASSPTNGQVGETQYF
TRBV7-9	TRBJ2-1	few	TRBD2	TGTGCCAGCAGCCCCCCTGCCGCCGGGACTATCGACAATGAGCAGTTCTTC	CASSPPAAGTIDNEQFF
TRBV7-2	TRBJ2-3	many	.	TGTGCCAGCAGCCAAACGGGATCAGCAGGAGATACGCAGTATTTT	CASSQTGSAGDTQYF
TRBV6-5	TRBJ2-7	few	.	TGTGCCAGCAGGCCCACTGGGCAAGGGAGCTCCTACGAGCAGTACTTC	CASRPTGQGSSYEQYF
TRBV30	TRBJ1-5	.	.	TGTGCCTGGAGTGAGGGCAGCATACAGCATTTT	CAWSEGSIQHF
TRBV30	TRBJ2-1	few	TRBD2	TGTGCCTGGACTGCCCCGGGACTAGCGGGAGATGAGCAGTTCTTC	CAWTAPGLAGDEQFF
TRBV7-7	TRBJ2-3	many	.	TGTGCTAGCAGCTTAGAGAGGACAGATACGCAGTATTTT	CASSLERTDTQYF
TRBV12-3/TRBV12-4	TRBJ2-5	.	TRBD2	TGTGCCAGCAGTTTACGGGAGGGCCTAGAGACCCAGTACTTC	CASSLREGLETQYF